Listed below are T cell receptor beta chains from one sample, sequenced in a study of T cell repertoires in cytomegalovirus infection. These receptors have no known antigen. TCRdb re-analysed the reads in MiXCR, keeping a single row per CDR3 protein. The repertoire holds roughly 990,000 distinct CDR3 sequences, with roughly 30% as singletons. The specimen was cultured CD8+ T cells from PBMCs, collected from culture after CMV antigen stimulation. These TCRs come from a human donor in good health (CMV status not recorded). Some clones in this sample may be carry-over from other donors' samples. The CDR3 runs from the conserved cysteine through the conserved F or W. The D gene is left open where the match is weak. Where a row states a size, it is once, few, many or the class of an expanded clone; other rows omit it.

d_gene,v_gene,j_gene,abundance,CDR3nt,CDR3aa
NA,TRBV9,TRBJ2-1,few,TGTGCCAGCAGCGTGGGGCCCGAACATCCCCCGTACAATGAGCAGTTCTTC,CASSVGPEHPPYNEQFF
TRBD2,TRBV2,TRBJ2-3,NA,TGTGCCAGCAGTGAACCCGAGGGACTAGCGGGGTCCTGGGGCACAGATACGCAGTATTTT,CASSEPEGLAGSWGTDTQYF
NA,TRBV2,TRBJ2-3,many,TGTGCCAGCAGTGGAGAAAATACGCAGTATTTT,CASSGENTQYF
NA,TRBV6-1,TRBJ1-5,NA,TGTGCCAGCAGTGACGAAGGCCGGAGGGGCCGTGATCAGCCCCAGCATTTT,CASSDEGRRGRDQPQHF
NA,TRBV27,TRBJ2-3,NA,TGTGCCAGCAGCCTTGCTAGTCCTAGAGGGGGGGAAACAGATACGCAGTATTTT,CASSLASPRGGETDTQYF
NA,TRBV9,TRBJ2-7,NA,TGTGCCAGCAGCGTGGCAGATTCCTACGAGCAGTACTTC,CASSVADSYEQYF
NA,TRBV7-9,TRBJ2-2,many,TGTGCCAGCAGCTCAAGGAACAGACCGAACACCGGGGAGCTGTTTTTT,CASSSRNRPNTGELFF
NA,TRBV4-3,TRBJ1-6,few,TGCGCCAGCAGCCAAACGGGGATCAATTCACCCCTCCACTTT,CASSQTGINSPLHF
TRBD1,TRBV7-2,TRBJ1-4,many,TGTGCCAGCAGCTCCCTGGGGACAGGGGGTGAAAAACTGTTTTTT,CASSSLGTGGEKLFF
NA,TRBV5-6,TRBJ1-5,NA,TGTGCCAGCAGCTTGGGGTACAGCAATTTCAATCAGCCCCAGCATTTT,CASSLGYSNFNQPQHF
NA,TRBV12-5,TRBJ1-3,NA,TGTGCTAGTGGTTTGGGGGATACCATATATTTT,CASGLGDTIYF
NA,TRBV5-4,TRBJ2-1,NA,TGTGCCAGCAGCTGGCCTAGGGGCCCCCAAGGGGATGAGCAGTTCTTC,CASSWPRGPQGDEQFF
NA,TRBV10-3,TRBJ1-5,NA,TGTGCCATCAGTGAGTCAGGGGAAAGCAATCAGCCCCAGCATTTT,CAISESGESNQPQHF
NA,TRBV12-3/TRBV12-4,TRBJ1-6,once,TGTGCCAGCAGTTTAGGGTCGGCAGAAAACTCCTATAATTCACCCCTCCACTTT,CASSLGSAENSYNSPLHF
TRBD1,TRBV10-3,TRBJ1-5,NA,TGTGCCATCAGTGGTAGGGACAGGGAGGCTGACGACAATCAGCCCCAGCATTTT,CAISGRDREADDNQPQHF
TRBD1,TRBV10-3,TRBJ2-1,NA,TGTGCCATCAGTGACCTGGACAGGAGCTCCTACAATGAGCAGTTCTTC,CAISDLDRSSYNEQFF
TRBD2,TRBV12-3/TRBV12-4,TRBJ2-1,few,TGTGCCAGCAGCCATAGCGGGACCTACAATGAGCAGTTCTTC,CASSHSGTYNEQFF
NA,TRBV6-5,TRBJ1-2,few,TGTGCCAGCAGTTCCCCTCCTAACTATGGCTACACCTTC,CASSSPPNYGYTF
TRBD2,TRBV10-3,TRBJ2-2,few,TGTGCCATCAGACTAGCGGGGGAGAACACCGGGGAGCTGTTTTTT,CAIRLAGENTGELFF
NA,TRBV12-3/TRBV12-4,TRBJ2-3,once,TGTTCCAGCAGTTGGGAGTTTGTGGCGGGGCGGGATACGCAGTATTTT,CSSSWEFVAGRDTQYF